Described below is a single T cell receptor (beta chain) sequence and its context. It lacks a known antigen. The input lacks base qualities; no much larger clone sits a single base away. This sample is drawn from a study of beta chain features in type 1 diabetes (dated by TCRdb to the late 2010s). Background for the entire study: Mean age, gender distribution, total cell number and subset yield were not different between patients and healthy donors. A total of approximately 110,000,000 sorted cells were examined across all samples, and a strong correlation was observed between cell number per subset and RNA yield. Regulatory and stem cell-like memory subsets were obtained from only 8 patients and about 8 healthy donors, while naive and central memory subsets were obtained from all 30 or so donors. In the study, recently diagnosed type 1 diabetes patients and matched healthy donors were compared on the TCRB repertoires of their sorted circulating CD4+ T cell subsets. The paper as a whole reports these results and caveats: A moderate but significant shortening of TCRB CDR3 length was observed in type 1 diabetes patients in all four CD4+ subsets. The naive, central memory and regulatory TCRB repertoires appeared to resemble one another more closely among patients than among healthy donors. Shorter templates might be favored by PCR, yet because patient and control samples were amplified and corrected together, any such skew would affect both groups equally. Because small numbers of individuals were included in the HLA sub-analyses, any influence of HLA type on TCRB rearrangement was left unresolved. Fewer insertions and more nucleotide deletions at VDJ recombination sites were observed in patients with type 1 diabetes, implying thymic rearrangement abnormalities. Because cDNA rather than genomic DNA was sequenced, highly expressing activated cells could have been over-represented, although no difference in activation and CD3 levels was found between groups.

The CDR3 spans 15 residues, from the cysteine through the phenylalanine. This entry keeps only the CDR3 DNA: 45 bases, framed from base 1. For CDR1 and CDR2, the germline V gene lists SGHTA and FQGTGA. V loses 5 bases at its end and J loses 3 bases; junction bases beyond the gene matches: 2. The entire amount of isolated RNA was reverse transcribed using the High Capacity cDNA Reverse Transcription Kit, so the sequenced TCRB transcripts were expressed ones. Deep immunoSEQ sequencing was applied to naive, central memory and regulatory T cell samples, giving an average of approximately 3.8 million total reads per sample. After sorted cells were lysed in RLT buffer, RNA was extracted with DNase-treated RNeasy Micro or Mini kits, with the choice depending on cell number. To prevent cross-contamination, every cell subset was processed on its own, while patient and healthy donor samples were processed together. TCRB sequences were amplified from cDNA with the immunoSEQ multiplex PCR, producing 87-bp fragments spanning the CDR3 region. Amplicons were sequenced on the Illumina HiSeq platform. Processing in the source paper ran as follows. Synthetic template baselines were used to correct PCR bias computationally, reads within Hamming distance 2 were collapsed, and singletons that could not be merged were discarded. Reads were aligned against IMGT to assign V, D and J genes, CDR3 length and insertions or deletions at six rearrangement sites. Within each subset, clonotype counts were normalized to the number of sorted cells before true diversity and Gini coefficients were calculated with the tcR R package. The overlap coefficient, calculated on TCRB nucleotide sequences, was used to quantify repertoire sharing. Out-of-frame TCRB sequences from naive cells were analyzed as a proxy for the pre-selection repertoire. TCRdb holds this immuneACCESS table with in-frame rearrangements only. Some clones are missing; in checked studies, unresolved V genes explain under half, and the rest has no known cause. The V and J calls and clone size were taken over from that table, and D and trimming were inferred from the DNA. For this sample the table gives fewer than 300,000 clones, of which about a tenth were detected only once. The top ten hold more than 0.015% of the sample.

From each donor, a single peripheral blood sample of about 120 mL on average was drawn into heparinised tubes. Using a panel that included CD45RO, CCR7, CD25, CD127, CD95 and CD27, naive, central memory, regulatory and stem cell-like memory CD4+ T cells were sorted on a BD FACSAria II. A purity above 98% was achieved for all sorted populations. Right away, PBMCs were isolated by Lymphoprep density gradient centrifugation and were stained directly, with no culture step. So that batch effects would be minimized, each experiment stained and sorted samples in pairs, pairing one healthy donor with one patient.

The sample taken for sequencing was naive CD4+ T cells from blood. Sample cell subset or site, as interpreted from the label and publication: true naive CD4+ T cells. The TCR sequence derives from a man under 40 with type 1 diabetes. The rearranged segments are TRBV7-3 and TRBJ2-2, with 11 junctional bases fitting TRBD1. The CDR3 here reads CASSQGQGDTGELFF. The sequence in DNA is TGTGCCAGCAGCCAGGGACAGGGGGACACCGGGGAGCTGTTTTTT.